The present T cell receptor beta chain was sequenced within a study of a mutant IDH1 vaccine in newly diagnosed glioma. Study background: Sex among treated patients split about 62% male, roughly 40% female; mean age was about 40 years. Visit V12 happened at week 35; visit V13 happened at week 47.

Time point reported: week 47, end of study. A 20-mer mutant IDH1 peptide at 300 ug was injected subcutaneously with topical imiquimod. This clone was found a few times. The antigen remains undetermined. V lost 2 bases and J lost 8; bases outside the gene matches: 9. CDR3 length equals 16 residues. CDR1 and CDR2 (germline): MNHNY, SVGAGI (reference sequence). Here immunoSEQ multiplex PCR was the method, and the copy in TCRdb shows in-frame clones only, minus some. The sample has tens of thousands of clones; about 65% are singletons. The source is a man aged 35-49 years with glioma. Some clones in this sample may be carry-over from other donors' samples. The material was peripheral blood mononuclear cells (PBMCs), obtained from a glioma patient whose treatment included an IDH1 peptide vaccine. The chain joins TRBV6-6 to TRBJ1-4; TRBD1 aligns across 9 bases. The CDR3 here is CASSYPPGTGREKLFF. Here the CDR3 DNA reads TGTGCCAGCAGTTACCCCCCGGGGACAGGGCGGGAAAAACTGTTTTTT.